This T cell receptor beta chain was observed in a study of T cells in Graves' hyperthyroidism and ophthalmopathy. RNA transcripts were the template for amplifying TCR beta CDR3 regions. Researchers ran a first-round RT-PCR on the TCR CDR3 using the HTBI primer set. TCRdb used MiXCR to reprocess the multiplex PCR reads, holding one entry per CDR3 protein. The table records about 590,000 distinct CDR3 sequences, about 15% of them present only once. Exclusion of patients followed from uncontrolled infection, other autoimmune disease, pregnancy or lactation. PBMCs were sourced from 9 to 10 ml fresh peripheral blood. In its sample, this clonotype was seen once. This may be a read error, as it is one base from a much larger clone. Specimen: blood. This TCR came from a woman in her twenties or thirties with Graves' hyperthyroidism.

CDR3 residues: CASSPRAPGELFF. For the CDR3, the DNA is TGTGCCAGCAGCCCTAGGGCCCCAGGGGAGCTGTTTTTT. This sequence joins TRBV12-3 or TRBV12-4 and TRBJ2-2, with D uncertain. This CDR3 has 13 amino acids. V lost 6 bases to trimming and J lost 8 bases, with 13 bases between them.